This is a list of T cell receptor beta chains from one sample in a study of cytomegalovirus exposure and HLA in healthy donors. Data came from immunoSEQ multiplex PCR; TCRdb stores just in-frame clones and leaves some out. Of about 59,000 clones in the sample, approximately 80% were seen once. The source material was PBMCs. These receptor sequences come from a human donor in good health. CDR3s include the opening cysteine and the closing phenylalanine or tryptophan. The D gene is left open where the match is weak. Size is omitted from some rows. Given values are once, few, many or a class for expanded clones.

j_gene: TRBJ2-1
v_gene: TRBV2
abundance: few
d_gene: NA
CDR3aa: CASDTGSLIYNEQFF
CDR3nt: TGTGCCAGCGATACAGGGTCTTTGATTTACAATGAGCAGTTCTTC

j_gene: TRBJ2-1
v_gene: TRBV4-2
abundance: NA
d_gene: NA
CDR3aa: CASSLRGGYEQFF
CDR3nt: TGTGCCAGCAGCCTTCGTGGCGGGTATGAGCAGTTCTTC

j_gene: TRBJ2-1
v_gene: TRBV5-5
abundance: NA
d_gene: NA
CDR3aa: CASSRGDSYNEQFF
CDR3nt: TGTGCCAGCAGCAGAGGAGACTCCTACAATGAGCAGTTCTTC

j_gene: TRBJ2-7
v_gene: TRBV5-6
abundance: NA
d_gene: NA
CDR3aa: CASSLKTYGEIYEQYF
CDR3nt: TGTGCCAGCAGCTTGAAGACGTACGGAGAGATCTACGAGCAGTACTTC

j_gene: TRBJ2-1
v_gene: TRBV11-3
abundance: NA
d_gene: TRBD2
CDR3aa: CASSLGKTSYYNEQFF
CDR3nt: TGTGCCAGCAGCTTAGGGAAGACTAGCTATTACAATGAGCAGTTCTTC

j_gene: TRBJ2-7
v_gene: TRBV19
abundance: NA
d_gene: TRBD2
CDR3aa: CASSPSGLSYEQYF
CDR3nt: TGTGCCAGTAGTCCTAGCGGGCTCTCCTACGAGCAGTACTTC

j_gene: TRBJ1-2
v_gene: TRBV4-2
abundance: NA
d_gene: NA
CDR3aa: CASSLLLDRTNYGYTF
CDR3nt: TGTGCCAGCAGCTTGTTACTGGACAGAACTAACTATGGCTACACCTTC

j_gene: TRBJ1-1
v_gene: TRBV27
abundance: once
d_gene: TRBD1
CDR3aa: CASTPDRRRGTEAFF
CDR3nt: TGTGCCAGCACTCCGGACAGGCGACGGGGCACTGAAGCTTTCTTT

j_gene: TRBJ1-3
v_gene: TRBV2
abundance: NA
d_gene: NA
CDR3aa: CASKEGSSGNTIYF
CDR3nt: TGTGCCAGCAAGGAGGGAAGTTCTGGAAACACCATATATTTT

j_gene: TRBJ2-7
v_gene: TRBV9
abundance: NA
d_gene: NA
CDR3aa: CASSPSRDYEQYF
CDR3nt: TGTGCCAGCAGCCCCAGCAGAGACTACGAGCAGTACTTC

j_gene: TRBJ2-1
v_gene: TRBV27
abundance: NA
d_gene: TRBD2
CDR3aa: CASSLDYGTTNEQFF
CDR3nt: TGTGCCAGCAGTTTAGACTACGGGACTACCAATGAGCAGTTCTTC

j_gene: TRBJ1-2
v_gene: TRBV9
abundance: few
d_gene: TRBD1
CDR3aa: CASSGGQGANYAYTF
CDR3nt: TGTGCCAGCAGCGGTGGACAGGGGGCTAATTACGCCTACACCTTC